This T cell receptor (beta chain) stems from a study of CD8+ T cells in alopecia areata. Sample treatment: oral pan-JAK inhibitor, 5-10 mg twice daily. Extracted RNA was reverse transcribed into cDNA, the sequencing template. Libraries were prepared by immunoSEQ multiplex PCR; TCRdb keeps only in-frame clonotypes and omits some of them. The sample has more than 110,000 clones, around 50% seen once. The CDR3 is 15 residues long. The V end was cut by 4 bases, the J end by 5 bases, with 18 bases between. The V gene's germline CDR1 is SGHRS and CDR2 YFSETQ. In this sample, this clone turned up many times. The sequence derives from a human donor with alopecia areata. The genes are TRBV5-1 and TRBJ2-5; perhaps TRBD2 as D (5 bases). The specimen comprised CD8+ T cells sorted from blood, sampled at week 4, from a patient treated with tofacitinib. CDR3 nucleotide sequence: TGCGCCAGCAGCCCCGGGGTCACTGGAGGCGAGACCCAGTACTTC. Translation gives CASSPGVTGGETQYF.